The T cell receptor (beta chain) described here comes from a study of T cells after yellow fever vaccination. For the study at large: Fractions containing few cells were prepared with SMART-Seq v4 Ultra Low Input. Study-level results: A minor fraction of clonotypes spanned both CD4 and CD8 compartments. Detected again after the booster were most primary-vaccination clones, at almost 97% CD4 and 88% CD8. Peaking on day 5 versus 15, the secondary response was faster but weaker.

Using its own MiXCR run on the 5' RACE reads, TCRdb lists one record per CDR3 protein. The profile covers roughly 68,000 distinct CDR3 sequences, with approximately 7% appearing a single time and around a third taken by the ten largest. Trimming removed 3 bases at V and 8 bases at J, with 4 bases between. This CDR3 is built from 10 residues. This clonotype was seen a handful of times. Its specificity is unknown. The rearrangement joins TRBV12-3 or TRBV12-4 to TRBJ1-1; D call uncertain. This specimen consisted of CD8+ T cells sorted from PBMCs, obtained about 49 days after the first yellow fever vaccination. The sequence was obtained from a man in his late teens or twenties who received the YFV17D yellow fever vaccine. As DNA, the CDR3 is TGTGCCAGCAGTTTTGGGGAAGCTTTCTTT. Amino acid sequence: CASSFGEAFF.